One sample yielded the 9 T cell receptor beta chains listed below, sequenced in a study of identical twins listed by TCRdb under 2016. The protocol used for the library was 5' RACE. Sequencing took place on an Illumina HiSeq 2000. The public reads were reprocessed in TCRdb via fastp at Q25 and MiXCR, keeping in-frame beta chains. Under each unique CDR3 protein, matching rows form one entry showing the most common genes and DNA. This sample is represented by under 250,000 distinct CDR3 sequences; roughly 12% of them were singletons. The top ten clonotypes cover about 3.9% of the sample. These data also featured in a second study, about yellow fever vaccine responses in identical twins.

Source material: memory (CD45RO+) T cells sorted from blood. The cell subset or site label on this specimen signifies: CD45RO+ enriched T cells. These receptors were taken from a woman under 30 in good health.

In this sample, this clonotype turned up a few times. The chain is built from TRBV4-1 and TRBJ2-3; 9 bases line up with TRBD2. The CDR3 is 17 amino acids. Germline-derived CDR1 and CDR2 are MGHRA and YSYEKL. Trimming cost V 0 bases and J 5 bases; bases outside gene matches: 9. The CDR3 DNA follows: TGCGCCAGCAGCCAAGATCCCCCTAGCGGGAATTTAGATACGCAGTATTTT. It yields the protein CASSQDPPSGNLDTQYF.

This clonotype was seen only a few times. The rearrangement links TRBV18 to TRBJ2-7; 9 nucleotides match TRBD1. Looked up from germline, CDR1 is KGHSH and CDR2 is LQKENI. This CDR3 is built from 14 residues. V gave up 5 bases and J gave up 7 bases; unmatched junction bases: 9. The CDR3 sequence: CASSARTGEGEQYF. CDR3 coding DNA: TGTGCCAGCTCAGCAAGGACAGGGGAGGGAGAGCAGTACTTC.

This clonotype was recorded a few times. The rearrangement links TRBV7-2 to TRBJ2-4, with a weak D call TRBD2 (5 bases). The CDR3 runs to 13 residues. Germline lookup yields CDR1 SGHTA and CDR2 FQGNSA. V shed 5 bases and J shed 7 bases, with 12 bases lying between them. The CDR3 sequence: CASSAGRLNIQYF. The CDR3 nucleotides read TGTGCCAGCAGCGCGGGTAGACTGAACATTCAGTACTTC.

This clonotype was counted many times. V and J are TRBV7-9 and TRBJ2-7; TRBD2 might be the D (6 bases). The CDR3 totals 12 residues. V dropped 4 bases and J dropped 3 bases, with 7 bases sitting between them. Germline CDR1 reads SEHNR; CDR2 reads FQNEAQ (reference sequence). The CDR3 DNA sequence: TGTGCCAGCAGCTGGGAGGACTACGAGCAGTACTTC. Amino acid sequence: CASSWEDYEQYF.

This clonotype occurred many times. The rearrangement links TRBV20-1 to TRBJ2-3, with D perhaps matching TRBD1 (5 bases). CDR1 and CDR2 from the germline V gene are DFQATT and SNEGSKA (reference sequence). CDR3 length equals 14 residues. The V and J ends lost 2 bases and 4 bases respectively, with 13 bases between them. CDR3 residues: CSARRALGADTQYF. In DNA, the CDR3 is TGCAGTGCTAGAAGGGCCTTAGGGGCAGATACGCAGTATTTT.

There are a few counts of this clonotype. The CDR3 nucleotides are TGTGCCAGCAGCTCCGGACTAGCGGGAGAGGGCGAGCAGTACTTC. Protein product: CASSSGLAGEGEQYF. The chain joins TRBV3-1 to TRBJ2-7; 13 positions agree with TRBD2. The CDR3 extends over 15 amino acids. Germline values: CDR1 LGHDT, CDR2 YNNKEL (reference sequence). With V trimmed by 5 bases and J by 6 bases, 7 bases remained unmatched.

This chain connects TRBV15 to TRBJ1-6; D gene ambiguous. Trimming left V 1 base short and J 4 bases short, with 8 bases between. CDR3 length: 15 residues. The germline gives CDR1 LNHNV, CDR2 YYDKDF (reference sequence). CDR3 sequence (DNA): TGTGCCACCAGCAGAGTATCGGGGTATAATTCACCCCTCCACTTT. It codes for CATSRVSGYNSPLHF.

The rearrangement links TRBV6-2 or TRBV6-3 to TRBJ2-1; no firm D call. Germline V gives CDR1 MNHEY, CDR2 SVGEGT. The CDR3 extends over 12 amino acids. Trimming took 7 bases from V and 7 from J, leaving 11 bases between them. In DNA form, the CDR3 reads TGTGCCAGCACTACCGTCGGGAATGAGCAGTTCTTC. The encoded protein is CASTTVGNEQFF.

The chain couples TRBV12-3 or TRBV12-4 to TRBJ2-5; the match to TRBD1 covers 9 bases. The CDR3 totals 14 residues. V shed 8 bases and J 1 base; nucleotides not matched to a gene: 5. The CDR3 coding sequence is TGTGCCAGCGGACGACAGGGGGGCCAAGAGACCCAGTACTTC. This gives the protein CASGRQGGQETQYF.